This passage covers 14 T cell receptor beta chains from one sample sequenced in a study of T-cell reconstitution after alpha-beta-depleted transplantation in children. Preparing the TCRbeta library involved the use of unique molecular identifiers. TCRdb analysed the PCR reads with MiXCR anew, one entry per CDR3 protein. This sample has tens of thousands of distinct CDR3 sequences; about 50% occur once, and the top ten carry approximately 38%. Sequenced here: peripheral blood, sampled before TCRalphabeta/CD19-depleted stem cell transplant. All receptors come from a boy under two years old with SCID, due to receive a stem cell transplant.

This clonotype was picked up many times. The CDR3 nucleotides are TGTGCCAGCAGCGAGGGACAGAACACCGGGGAGCTGTTTTTT. Its translation: CASSEGQNTGELFF. The chain joins TRBV5-5 to TRBJ2-2; D is perhaps TRBD1 (6 bases). The CDR3 runs 14 residues. The ends were cut back, 4 bases at V and 1 base at J, with 8 bases in the middle. Germline CDR1 is SGHKS and CDR2 is YYEKEE (reference sequence).

This sequence joins TRBV20-1 and TRBJ2-7, with D possibly TRBD1 on 5 matching bases. The CDR3 extends over 11 amino acids. Trimming removed 7 bases at V and 2 bases at J, with 9 bases between. The germline gives CDR1 DFQATT, CDR2 SNEGSKA (reference sequence). In DNA, the CDR3 is TGCAGTGTTCGCAGGGCCTACGAGCAGTACTTC. Encoded protein: CSVRRAYEQYF.

For the CDR3, the DNA is TGCGCCAGCAGCCCCCCCCCGGGGGGGAAACTGTTTTTT. This sequence encodes CASSPPPGGKLFF. The chain recombines TRBV4-1 with TRBJ1-4; tentatively, D is TRBD1 (5 bases). Germline values: CDR1 MGHRA, CDR2 YSYEKL. V shed 4 bases and J shed 11 bases, with 14 bases lying between them. There are 13 residues in the CDR3.

In its sample, this clonotype was seen once. The chain recombines TRBV4-2 with TRBJ1-5; unclear D gene. CDR1 is LGHNA, CDR2 YNFKEQ, per germline. The CDR3 loop spans 15 amino acids. The V gene lost 4 bases and the J gene lost 2 bases, with 12 bases spanning the gap. The CDR3 reads CASSRSLEGNQPQHF. CDR3 in DNA: TGTGCCAGCAGCCGTTCCTTGGAGGGCAATCAGCCCCAGCATTTT.

CDR3: CASSSRYGYTF. DNA for the CDR3: TGTGCCAGCAGTTCTCGGTATGGCTACACCTTC. The chain has TRBV28 and TRBJ1-2; D is unresolved. This CDR3 comprises 11 residues. Germline CDR1 and CDR2: MDHEN and SYDVKM. The V end was cut by 4 bases, the J end by 5 bases, with 5 bases between.

This clonotype was picked up one time. This chain links TRBV28 with TRBJ1-1; no firm D call. The germline V gene encodes CDR1 MDHEN and CDR2 SYDVKM. The V end lost 2 bases, the J end lost 1 base, and 2 bases lay between the germline ends. CDR3 size: 12 residues. The CDR3 coding sequence is TGTGCCAGCAGTTTACAGAACACTGAAGCTTTCTTT. Protein sequence: CASSLQNTEAFF. Full variable domain (rest looked up from reference TRBV28 and TRBJ1-1): DVKVTQSSRYLVKRTGEKVFLECVQDMDHENMFWYRQDPGLGLRLIYFSYDVKMKEKGDIPEGYSVSREKKERFSLILESASTNQTSMYLCASSLQNTEAFFGQGTRLTVV.

This clonotype was seen a single time. The chain joins TRBV5-1 to TRBJ2-2; D is uncertain. The CDR3 runs to 15 residues. V lost 2 bases and J 1 base, leaving 9 bases between the germline ends. Per germline, CDR1 SGHRS and CDR2 YFSETQ. The CDR3 DNA is TGCGCCAGCAGCTTCGGGCACCGGAACACCGGGGAGCTGTTTTTT. Translation gives CASSFGHRNTGELFF.

The CDR3 DNA follows: TGTGCCAGCACTCAAGGATGGACAGGGGCAAGGACCTCCTACGAGCAGTACTTC. Its translation is CASTQGWTGARTSYEQYF. This chain uses TRBV6-1 with TRBJ2-7, with TRBD1 matching 9 bases. Germline CDR1 MNHNS, CDR2 SASEGT. The CDR3 length is 18 residues. With 7 bases clipped from V and 0 bases from J, the junction kept 16 bases outside the gene matches.

On this clonotype itself: An end of the junction does not agree with germline; a read error may underlie this. The J gene is TRBJ2-7, the V gene TRBV20-1; 7 bases are shared with TRBD1. Germline V gene sequence: CDR1 DFQATT, CDR2 SNEGSKA (reference sequence). This CDR3 is built from 12 residues. The CDR3 sequence is CRAGRGTDEQYF. The CDR3 bases are TGCCGTGCTGGCAGGGGGACCGACGAGCAGTACTTC.

The chain combines TRBV5-1 with TRBJ2-3; TRBD2 matches 7 bases. The CDR3 consists of 14 residues. V dropped 8 bases and J dropped 4; count of bases not matched to a gene: 10. The V gene's germline CDR1 is SGHRS and CDR2 YFSETQ. For the CDR3, the DNA is TGCGCCAGTAATACGGGGGGTTCTCCAGATACGCAGTATTTT. Its protein is CASNTGGSPDTQYF. The whole variable domain, remainder taken from reference TRBV5-1 and TRBJ2-3, is KAGVTQTPRYLIKTRGQQVTLSCSPISGHRSVSWYQQTPGQGLQFLFEYFSETQRNKGNFPGRFSGRQFSNSRSEMNVSTLELGDSALYLCASNTGGSPDTQYFGPGTRLTVL.

The chain is built from TRBV30 and TRBJ2-1; D gene uncertain. Germline V lookup: CDR1 GTSNPN, CDR2 SVGIG (reference sequence). The CDR3 loop spans 9 amino acids. Trimming stripped 4 bases from V and 8 bases from J, with 3 bases between. CDR3 protein: CAWTHEQFF. As DNA, the CDR3 is TGTGCCTGGACCCATGAGCAGTTCTTC. Based on the CDR3 plus reference TRBV30 and TRBJ2-1, the full variable domain is SQTIHQWPATLVQPVGSPLSLECTVEGTSNPNLYWYRQAAGRGLQLLFYSVGIGQISSEVPQNLSASRPQDRQFILSSKKLLLSDSGFYLCAWTHEQFFGPGTRLTVL.

This clonotype was observed a handful of times. This rearrangement joins TRBV4-2 to TRBJ2-1, with 11 bases lining up with TRBD2. The CDR3 extends over 20 amino acids. CDR1 and CDR2 from the germline V gene are LGHNA and YNFKEQ. Trimming removed 4 bases from V and 1 base from J; junction bases left unmatched: 15. The CDR3: CASSPPGGSGGVRSYNEQFF. For the CDR3, the DNA is TGTGCCAGCAGCCCCCCCGGAGGTAGCGGGGGGGTGAGGTCCTACAATGAGCAGTTCTTC.

This clonotype was seen only a few times. The CDR3 region has the DNA TGCGCCAGCACTTCGAGTACCGGGGCCAACGTCCTGACTTTC. This codes for CASTSSTGANVLTF. This sequence joins TRBV5-1 and TRBJ2-6; no reliable D call. The CDR3 is made up of 14 amino acids. Germline V CDR1 and CDR2: SGHRS, YFSETQ. V was trimmed by 6 bases and J by 4 bases, leaving 11 bases between them.

The V and J genes are TRBV20-1 and TRBJ1-2, with TRBD1 as a possible D gene (6 bases). Per germline, CDR1 DFQATT and CDR2 SNEGSKA (reference sequence). V lost 2 bases and J 4 bases, leaving 11 bases between the germline ends. The CDR3 extends over 13 amino acids. CDR3 nucleotide sequence: TGCAGTGCTAGAAGCGCGACAGGCTATGGCTACACCTTC. This sequence encodes CSARSATGYGYTF.